One sample yielded the 23 T cell receptor beta chains listed below, sequenced in a study of PD-1 blockade in classical Hodgkin lymphoma. The method was immunoSEQ multiplex PCR; TCRdb's version includes in-frame clones alone and lacks a portion of them. Here the sample spans 20,000 to 25,000 clones, 80% being singletons. All trial patients relapsed after autologous stem cell transplantation. The source was peripheral blood mononuclear cells (PBMCs), collected at baseline. These TCRs come from a human donor with classical Hodgkin lymphoma.

The chain employs TRBV5-4 and TRBJ2-7, with a tentative D call TRBD2 (5 bases). Trimming shortened V by 4 bases and J by 2 bases, and 10 bases separated the two germline ends. Germline assignment: CDR1 SGHNT and CDR2 YYREEE (reference sequence). This CDR3 is built from 13 residues. CDR3 amino acids: CASSPGVPYEQYF. CDR3 coding DNA: TGTGCCAGCAGCCCCGGGGTCCCCTACGAGCAGTACTTC. Full variable domain (missing parts from reference TRBV5-4 and TRBJ2-7): ETGVTQSPTHLIKTRGQQVTLRCSSQSGHNTVSWYQQALGQGPQFIFQYYREEENGRGNFPPRFSGLQFPNYSSELNVNALELDDSALYLCASSPGVPYEQYFGPGTRLTVT.

This sequence joins TRBV5-4 and TRBJ2-1, with a possible D match to TRBD1 (5 bases). This CDR3 spans 15 amino acids. Per germline, CDR1 SGHNT and CDR2 YYREEE (reference sequence). Trimming shortened V by 0 bases and J by 4 bases, and 11 bases separated the two germline ends. The CDR3 sequence: CASSLVSPGYNEQFF. The CDR3 DNA sequence: TGTGCCAGCAGCTTGGTATCCCCAGGGTACAATGAGCAGTTCTTC.

The rearrangement links TRBV6-1 to TRBJ1-5; tentatively, D is TRBD1 (5 bases). Looked up from germline, CDR1 is MNHNS and CDR2 is SASEGT. V was shortened by 4 bases and J by 0 bases, with 13 bases between the two germline ends. The CDR3 contains 16 residues. The CDR3 bases are TGTGCCAGCAGTGGTCTTACAGGCAATAGCAATCAGCCCCAGCATTTT. It specifies CASSGLTGNSNQPQHF.

This clone has a single count. The J gene is TRBJ2-4, the V gene TRBV29-1, with D hard to call. Trimming stripped 8 bases from V and 6 bases from J, with 11 bases between. CDR3 length equals 11 residues. Germline V gene sequence: CDR1 SQVTM, CDR2 ANQGSEA. The CDR3 coding sequence is TGCAGCATAGCCCACCTAAACATTCAGTACTTC. This codes for CSIAHLNIQYF.

The chain combines TRBV4-1 with TRBJ1-1; no definite D call. Germline CDR1 and CDR2: MGHRA and YSYEKL. This CDR3 has 11 amino acids. V shed 3 bases and J shed 6 bases, with 5 bases lying between them. The DNA of the CDR3 is TGCGCCAGCAGCCACAAGTCTGAAGCTTTCTTT. Translation gives CASSHKSEAFF.

This clone appeared once. The V gene is TRBV7-9, the J gene TRBJ2-7; 9 bases align to TRBD2. The length of the CDR3 is 13 residues. J gave up 0 bases and V 8 bases, and 2 bases lay outside the gene matches. The germline V gene has CDR1 SEHNR and CDR2 FQNEAQ (reference sequence). CDR3 protein: CASGGLASYEQYF. In DNA, the CDR3 is TGTGCCAGCGGGGGACTAGCCTCCTACGAGCAGTACTTC.

The rearrangement links TRBV19 to TRBJ1-2; a possible D gene is TRBD1 (6 bases). V lost 4 bases to trimming and J lost 3 bases, with 12 bases between them. The CDR3 runs to 14 residues. Germline V CDR1 and CDR2: LNHDA, SQIVND (reference sequence). The DNA for the CDR3 is TGTGCCAGTAGTAGGCAGGGGTATGACTATGGCTACACCTTC. Protein: CASSRQGYDYGYTF. Variable domain in full (rest from reference TRBV19 and TRBJ1-2): DGGITQSPKYLFRKEGQNVTLSCEQNLNHDAMYWYRQDPGQGLRLIYYSQIVNDFQKGDIAEGYSVSREKKESFPLTVTSAQKNPTAFYLCASSRQGYDYGYTFGSGTRLTVV.

The rearrangement links TRBV27 to TRBJ1-1; unclear D gene. The CDR3 is made up of 14 amino acids. Trimming left V 0 bases short and J 3 bases short, with 8 bases between. Germline V gene lookup returns CDR1 MNHEY and CDR2 SMNVEV (reference sequence). CDR3 DNA: TGTGCCAGCAGTTTATCACACGGCGACACTGAAGCTTTCTTT. Residues: CASSLSHGDTEAFF.

Here the CDR3 DNA reads TGTGCCAGCAGCCAAGATCTTTTGCGGGGGGATACCGGGGAGCTGTTTTTT. Protein: CASSQDLLRGDTGELFF. The chain joins TRBV4-2 to TRBJ2-2, with 8 bases that match TRBD2. The length of the CDR3 is 17 residues. Trimming removed 0 bases from V and 5 bases from J; junction bases left unmatched: 8. The V gene's germline CDR1 is LGHNA and CDR2 YNFKEQ.

V and J are TRBV9 and TRBJ2-2; TRBD2 aligns across 7 bases. Germline V gene lookup returns CDR1 SGDLS and CDR2 YYNGEE. CDR3 size: 15 residues. V was clipped by 4 bases and J by 5 bases; unmatched bases: 8. The CDR3 here is CASSYSGEETGELFF. In nucleotides, the CDR3 is TGTGCCAGCAGCTACAGCGGGGAAGAGACCGGGGAGCTGTTTTTT. Full variable domain (remainder filled in from reference TRBV9 and TRBJ2-2): DSGVTQTPKHLITATGQRVTLRCSPRSGDLSVYWYQQSLDQGLQFLIQYYNGEERAKGNILERFSAQQFPDLHSELNLSSLELGDSALYFCASSYSGEETGELFFGEGSRLTVL.

The CDR3 here is CASSYSWGPRPQHF. Here the CDR3 DNA reads TGTGCCAGCAGTTACTCTTGGGGACCGCGGCCCCAGCATTTT. The chain employs TRBV6-6 and TRBJ1-5, with a tentative D call TRBD1 (5 bases). Germline V gene data show CDR1 as MNHNY and CDR2 as SVGAGI (reference sequence). This CDR3 has 14 amino acids. V was shortened by 0 bases and J by 9 bases, with 12 bases between the two germline ends.

The chain couples TRBV4-3 to TRBJ2-5; D possibly uses TRBD1 or TRBD2 (5 bases each). The V end lost 1 base, the J end lost 5 bases, and 14 bases lay between the germline ends. Germline-derived CDR1 and CDR2 are LGHNA and YSLEER. This CDR3 comprises 15 residues. The CDR3 here is CASSQALGTSETQYF. As DNA, the CDR3 is TGCGCCAGCAGCCAAGCCCTTGGGACCTCGGAGACCCAGTACTTC.

In nucleotides, the CDR3 is TGTGCCACCAGCAGGGAGGGCTTTACGAACACTGAAGCTTTCTTT. This encodes CATSREGFTNTEAFF. The rearrangement uses TRBV15 and TRBJ1-1; no firm D call. Germline CDR1 LNHNV, CDR2 YYDKDF (reference sequence). This CDR3 has 15 residues. V gave up 3 bases and J gave up 1 base, with 12 bases separating them. Variable domain in full (rest from reference TRBV15 and TRBJ1-1): DAMVIQNPRYQVTQFGKPVTLSCSQTLNHNVMYWYQQKSSQAPKLLFHYYDKDFNNEADTPDNFQSRRPNTSFCFLDIRSPGLGDTAMYLCATSREGFTNTEAFFGQGTRLTVV.

The V and J genes are TRBV11-2 and TRBJ2-7; no clear D gene. Trimming stripped 2 bases from V and 4 bases from J, with 6 bases between. The CDR3 contains 12 residues. The germline gives CDR1 SGHAT, CDR2 FQNNGV. The CDR3 nucleotides read TGTGCCAGCAGCTTATTCCCGTACGAGCAGTACTTC. As protein: CASSLFPYEQYF.

The sample holds a few counts of this clone. This chain links TRBV19 with TRBJ1-1; the D is unclear. Trimming pared 6 bases from V and 2 bases from J, leaving 4 bases between. Germline loops: CDR1 LNHDA, CDR2 SQIVND (reference sequence). The CDR3 runs to 11 residues. As DNA, the CDR3 is TGTGCCAGTAGAAAAAACACTGAAGCTTTCTTT. Translated, it gives CASRKNTEAFF. The whole variable domain, filled in from reference TRBV19 and TRBJ1-1, reads DGGITQSPKYLFRKEGQNVTLSCEQNLNHDAMYWYRQDPGQGLRLIYYSQIVNDFQKGDIAEGYSVSREKKESFPLTVTSAQKNPTAFYLCASRKNTEAFFGQGTRLTVV.

The table lists this clone with a few counts. The chain employs TRBV5-1 and TRBJ1-2; D call uncertain. The V gene lost 4 bases and the J gene lost 5 bases, with 9 bases spanning the gap. This CDR3 is built from 12 residues. In germline, CDR1 is SGHRS, CDR2 YFSETQ. The CDR3 nucleotides are TGCGCCAGCAGCCCTATAGGGTATGGCTACACCTTC. Encoded protein: CASSPIGYGYTF.

The V gene is TRBV29-1, the J gene TRBJ2-1; TRBD1 matches at 11 bases. V shed 2 bases and J 10 bases; nucleotides not matched to a gene: 7. Germline V gene sequence: CDR1 SQVTM, CDR2 ANQGSEA. This CDR3 has 14 residues. CDR3 loop: CSVEWDRGREEQFF. DNA of the CDR3: TGCAGCGTTGAATGGGACAGGGGGAGAGAGGAGCAGTTCTTC.

This chain uses TRBV4-2 with TRBJ2-7; no firm D call. This CDR3 has 15 residues. V lost 3 bases, J lost 2 bases, and 14 bases lay in between. CDR1 is LGHNA and CDR2 is YNFKEQ in the germline V gene. CDR3: CASSQELSVPYEQYF. The CDR3 DNA follows: TGTGCCAGCAGCCAGGAGCTTAGTGTTCCCTACGAGCAGTACTTC.

The J gene is TRBJ1-6, the V gene TRBV7-2; D perhaps matches TRBD1 (6 bases). Germline V CDR1 and CDR2: SGHTA, FQGNSA. V lost 5 bases, J lost 6 bases, and 14 bases lay in between. There are 15 residues in the CDR3. Written as DNA, the CDR3 is TGTGCCAGCAGCGCCCGGACAGCCATTAATTCACCCCTCCACTTT. As protein: CASSARTAINSPLHF.

The genes are TRBV7-2 and TRBJ2-7, with a tentative D call TRBD1 (6 bases). Looked up from germline, CDR1 is SGHTA and CDR2 is FQGNSA. The ends were cut back, 6 bases at V and 0 bases at J, with 18 bases in the middle. The CDR3 length is 16 residues. Here the CDR3 reads CASSRFGGTFSYEQYF. The CDR3 DNA follows: TGTGCCAGCAGTCGCTTTGGGGGCACCTTCTCCTACGAGCAGTACTTC.

J is TRBJ2-7 and V is TRBV5-1, with a weak D call TRBD2 (6 bases). The germline V gene has CDR1 SGHRS and CDR2 YFSETQ. The ends were cut back, 3 bases at V and 2 bases at J, with 15 bases in the middle. The CDR3 consists of 15 residues. The CDR3 loop is CASSWAGRGTYEQYF. The CDR3 nucleotides read TGCGCCAGCAGCTGGGCGGGACGGGGGACCTACGAGCAGTACTTC.

The rearrangement links TRBV28 to TRBJ2-5; TRBD1 is a possible D gene (5 bases). The V gene lost 2 bases and the J gene lost 2 bases, with 18 bases spanning the gap. Germline V gene lookup returns CDR1 MDHEN and CDR2 SYDVKM. The CDR3 has 17 residues. The DNA for the CDR3 is TGTGCCAGCAGTTTACCATTTTTACAGGACCCACAAGAGACCCAGTACTTC. It encodes CASSLPFLQDPQETQYF.

This chain uses TRBV27 with TRBJ2-7; 9 nucleotides agree with TRBD1. The CDR3 covers 15 residues. CDR1 MNHEY and CDR2 SMNVEV come from the germline V gene (reference sequence). The ends lost 3 bases at V and 5 bases at J; junction bases unmatched: 8. In DNA, the CDR3 is TGTGCCAGCAGTTTCCGGACAGGGGCCAGGGACGAGCAGTACTTC. It specifies CASSFRTGARDEQYF.